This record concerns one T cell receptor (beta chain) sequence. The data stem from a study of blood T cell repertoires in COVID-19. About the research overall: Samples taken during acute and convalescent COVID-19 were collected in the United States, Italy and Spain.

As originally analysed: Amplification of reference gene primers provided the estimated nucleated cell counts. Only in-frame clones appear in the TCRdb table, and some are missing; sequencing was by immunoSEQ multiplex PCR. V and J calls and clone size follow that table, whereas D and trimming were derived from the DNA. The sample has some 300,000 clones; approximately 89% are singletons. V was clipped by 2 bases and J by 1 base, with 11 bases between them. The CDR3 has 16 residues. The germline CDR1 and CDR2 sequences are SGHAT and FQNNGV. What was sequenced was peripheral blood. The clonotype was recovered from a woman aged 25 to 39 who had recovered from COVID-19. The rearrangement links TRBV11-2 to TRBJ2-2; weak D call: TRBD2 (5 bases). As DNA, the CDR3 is TGTGCCAGCAGCTTAACTTCAGGACTGAACACCGGGGAGCTGTTTTTT. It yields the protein CASSLTSGLNTGELFF.